Listed below are T cell receptor beta chains from one sample, sequenced in a study of shared clonotypes between healthy human individuals. The repertoire was sequenced with immunoSEQ multiplex PCR; TCRdb's copy has only in-frame clones and lacks some. The repertoire holds fewer than 800,000 clones, with around 90% as singletons. The sample taken for sequencing was naive CD8+ T cells sorted from blood. The source is a man between 25 and 39 years old in good health. Each CDR3 is given without its conserved first and last residue.

V gene	J gene	CDR3 protein
TRBV5-4	TRBJ2-7	ASSYRDRLYEQY
TRBV7-8	TRBJ2-6	ASSTSLANVLT
TRBV5-1	TRBJ2-7	ASSFRQGWYEQY
TRBV27	TRBJ2-5	ASSQLVGETQY
TRBV29-1	TRBJ2-1	SVEDRTAYNEQF
TRBV6-5	TRBJ1-2	ASSYQVSDYGYT
TRBV27	TRBJ2-2	ASSSGQGGYSNTGELF
TRBV7-2	TRBJ2-1	ASSLLTWASGKNNEQF
TRBV20-1	TRBJ2-7	SPRGSREQY
TRBV4-3	TRBJ2-1	ASSQDVWGQDRNEQF
TRBV5-1	TRBJ1-3	ASSLEADSGNTIY
TRBV30	TRBJ1-4	AWSVLNGKLF
TRBV27	TRBJ2-1	ASSTLGTGVLNEQF
TRBV28	TRBJ1-2	ASSLGVNYGYT
TRBV7-5	TRBJ1-2	VRSPKRVEGLYGYT
TRBV25-1	TRBJ1-1	ASTPQVDRVMDAF
TRBV7-6	TRBJ2-3	ASSFTGGRTDTQY
TRBV9	TRBJ2-7	ASSVDLTKGYEQY
TRBV11-2	TRBJ1-3	ASSLGSANSGNTIY
TRBV19	TRBJ1-5	ASSIGGVRQPQH
TRBV5-8	TRBJ2-3	ASSSSGSVIDTQY
TRBV10-1	TRBJ2-2	ASSELDSNTGELF